The rows below give T cell receptor beta chains drawn from one sample of a study of shared clonotypes between healthy human individuals. The repertoire was sequenced with immunoSEQ multiplex PCR; TCRdb's copy has only in-frame clones and lacks some. The sample lists 150,000 to 200,000 clones, 80% to 95% occurring once. The material sequenced was naive CD4+ T cells sorted from blood. The receptors come from a woman aged 25 to 39 in good health. CDR3s include the opening cysteine and the closing phenylalanine or tryptophan. D genes are given only for firm matches. Expanded clones are given a class, and other clones once, few, many or no size at all.

clone size: NA
V gene: TRBV25-1
D gene: TRBD2
J gene: TRBJ2-7
CDR3 protein: CASSDMAGGTYEQYF
CDR3 DNA: TGTGCCAGCAGTGACATGGCGGGAGGTACCTACGAGCAGTACTTC

clone size: NA
V gene: TRBV27
D gene: TRBD1
J gene: TRBJ2-7
CDR3 protein: CASSFDRGSYEQYF
CDR3 DNA: TGTGCCAGCAGTTTTGACAGGGGCTCGTACGAGCAGTACTTC

clone size: NA
V gene: TRBV7-8
D gene: NA
J gene: TRBJ2-3
CDR3 protein: CASSLDGRRDTQYF
CDR3 DNA: TGTGCCAGCAGCTTAGACGGGAGAAGAGATACGCAGTATTTT

clone size: NA
V gene: TRBV7-2
D gene: TRBD2
J gene: TRBJ2-1
CDR3 protein: CASIPGGLAGGPLGNEQFF
CDR3 DNA: TGTGCCAGCATCCCCGGCGGGCTAGCGGGAGGGCCGTTGGGGAATGAGCAGTTCTTC

clone size: NA
V gene: TRBV7-9
D gene: NA
J gene: TRBJ1-2
CDR3 protein: CASSPQGFGYTF
CDR3 DNA: TGTGCCAGCAGCCCTCAGGGGTTTGGCTACACCTTC

clone size: NA
V gene: TRBV6-1
D gene: NA
J gene: TRBJ2-2
CDR3 protein: CAIPSRGNTGELFF
CDR3 DNA: TGTGCCATACCCTCTCGCGGCAACACCGGGGAGCTGTTTTTT

clone size: once
V gene: TRBV28
D gene: NA
J gene: TRBJ2-7
CDR3 protein: CASTPQAGANEQYF
CDR3 DNA: TGTGCCAGCACCCCTCAGGCAGGGGCGAACGAGCAGTACTTC

clone size: NA
V gene: TRBV28
D gene: TRBD1
J gene: TRBJ1-4
CDR3 protein: CASSFQGATLGEKLFF
CDR3 DNA: TGTGCCAGCAGTTTTCAGGGGGCGACGCTCGGAGAAAAACTGTTTTTT

clone size: NA
V gene: TRBV5-1
D gene: TRBD1
J gene: TRBJ1-1
CDR3 protein: CASSSQGAPDTEAFF
CDR3 DNA: TGCGCCAGCAGCTCACAGGGGGCCCCAGACACTGAAGCTTTCTTT

clone size: NA
V gene: TRBV19
D gene: NA
J gene: TRBJ1-6
CDR3 protein: CASSRQDYNSPLHF
CDR3 DNA: TGTGCCAGTAGTCGACAGGACTATAATTCACCCCTCCACTTT

clone size: NA
V gene: TRBV5-8
D gene: NA
J gene: TRBJ2-7
CDR3 protein: CASNPGQGVGEQYF
CDR3 DNA: TGTGCCAGCAACCCGGGGCAGGGTGTGGGGGAGCAGTACTTC

clone size: NA
V gene: TRBV27
D gene: NA
J gene: TRBJ1-4
CDR3 protein: CASKWTATNEKLFF
CDR3 DNA: TGTGCCAGCAAATGGACAGCAACTAATGAAAAACTGTTTTTT